Listed below are T cell receptor beta chains from one sample, sequenced in a study of CD8+ T cells in alopecia areata. The method was immunoSEQ multiplex PCR; TCRdb's version includes in-frame clones alone and lacks a portion of them. The repertoire consists of approximately 210,000 clones, with around 66% occurring once and the leading ten covering over 1%. The sample consisted of CD4+ T cells sorted from blood, taken around week 44, from a patient treated with tofacitinib. These receptors originate from a human donor with alopecia areata. Each CDR3 is given without its conserved first and last residue. Fields, in order: CDR3 protein, J gene, D gene, clone size, V gene. D genes are given only for firm matches. Only part of the rows carry a size: once, few, many, or a class if the clone is expanded.

ASSPSGQRYGYT,TRBJ1-2,TRBD1,NA,TRBV27
SVQGISWTLLYGYT,TRBJ1-2,NA,NA,TRBV29-1
ASKNQQGIQPQH,TRBJ1-5,NA,NA,TRBV2
SAWGLDEKLF,TRBJ1-4,NA,NA,TRBV29-1
SGKQTGGNTEAF,TRBJ1-1,TRBD1,once,TRBV29-1
AISGMNTEAF,TRBJ1-1,NA,once,TRBV10-3
ASSGGQGEKLF,TRBJ1-4,TRBD1,few,TRBV25-1
ASSSTGNEQF,TRBJ2-1,TRBD1,NA,TRBV5-4
ASSLANKRTGELF,TRBJ2-2,NA,NA,TRBV5-1
ASSLLAGGADSTDTQY,TRBJ2-3,TRBD2,NA,TRBV5-1
ASSPRAGEQY,TRBJ2-7,NA,NA,TRBV18
ASSLRYNEQF,TRBJ2-1,NA,NA,TRBV5-6
ASSLAGVPNEQF,TRBJ2-1,TRBD2,NA,TRBV6-5
ATSRRQGARGETQY,TRBJ2-5,TRBD1,NA,TRBV15
ASSPSRGETQY,TRBJ2-5,NA,NA,TRBV7-3
ASQTTSGGAYEQF,TRBJ2-1,TRBD2,few,TRBV25-1
ASSLVLASGGREQF,TRBJ2-1,TRBD2,once,TRBV11-2
ATGGEGRHSYNEQF,TRBJ2-1,TRBD2,few,TRBV10-3
ASRERLAGAGELF,TRBJ2-2,TRBD2,few,TRBV7-2
ASSRVRGNTEAF,TRBJ1-1,NA,NA,TRBV6-5
ASSLVAGDTQY,TRBJ2-3,NA,few,TRBV7-9
ASSHRTGYGYT,TRBJ1-2,TRBD1,few,TRBV6-6
ASSLEGRVNHGYT,TRBJ1-2,NA,NA,TRBV5-1
ASSLWGGEGTEAF,TRBJ1-1,NA,NA,TRBV5-6
ASSLTGGGNSPLH,TRBJ1-6,TRBD1,NA,TRBV5-6
ASSLAQISSYEQY,TRBJ2-7,NA,NA,TRBV7-2
ATRQGNSGANVLT,TRBJ2-6,TRBD1,NA,TRBV15
ASSLREASLRYEQY,TRBJ2-7,NA,NA,TRBV18
SVSGKSSSEQY,TRBJ2-7,NA,NA,TRBV29-1
ASSPHGQGVFGYT,TRBJ1-2,TRBD1,many,TRBV6-5
ASSLKTSGGADTQY,TRBJ2-3,TRBD2,NA,TRBV4-3
AWSVVGGKTQY,TRBJ2-3,NA,NA,TRBV30
ASSLLRQPQH,TRBJ1-5,NA,NA,TRBV28
SVPIAGSTDTQY,TRBJ2-3,TRBD2,NA,TRBV29-1
ATGQGVNYGYT,TRBJ1-2,TRBD1,NA,TRBV2
ASSLGGRLEQY,TRBJ2-7,NA,few,TRBV7-2
AWSFGTSGGTDTQY,TRBJ2-3,TRBD2,NA,TRBV30
SVLGGRGTEAF,TRBJ1-1,NA,NA,TRBV29-1
ASSNEETQY,TRBJ2-5,NA,NA,TRBV11-1
ASSTRLAGGATDTQY,TRBJ2-3,TRBD2,NA,TRBV2